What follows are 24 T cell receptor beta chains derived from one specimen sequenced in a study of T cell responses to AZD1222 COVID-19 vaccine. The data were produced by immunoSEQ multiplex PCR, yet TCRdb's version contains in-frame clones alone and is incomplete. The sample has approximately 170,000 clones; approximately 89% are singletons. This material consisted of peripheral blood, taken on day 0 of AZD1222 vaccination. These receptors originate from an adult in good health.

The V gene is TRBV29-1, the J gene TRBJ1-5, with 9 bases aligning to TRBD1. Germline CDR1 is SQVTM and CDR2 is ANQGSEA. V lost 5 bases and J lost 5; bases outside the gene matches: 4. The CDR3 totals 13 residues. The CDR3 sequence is CSVTGGGDQPQHF. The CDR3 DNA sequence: TGCAGCGTTACAGGGGGCGGGGATCAGCCCCAGCATTTT.

CDR3 sequence reads: CASLSLTGAYGYTF. CDR3 in DNA: TGTGCCAGCCTAAGTCTGACAGGGGCCTATGGCTACACCTTC. V gene TRBV28 combines with J gene TRBJ1-2; TRBD1 matches 8 bases. Germline CDR1 MDHEN, CDR2 SYDVKM. The CDR3 totals 14 residues. After removal of 8 bases from V and 4 bases from J, the junction contained 9 bases not matched to a gene.

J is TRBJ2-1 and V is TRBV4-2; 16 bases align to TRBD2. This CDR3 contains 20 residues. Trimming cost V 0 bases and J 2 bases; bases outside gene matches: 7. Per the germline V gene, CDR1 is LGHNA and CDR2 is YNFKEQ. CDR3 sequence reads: CASSQEGTGLAGGPYNEQFF. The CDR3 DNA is TGTGCCAGCAGCCAAGAGGGAACGGGACTAGCGGGAGGGCCCTACAATGAGCAGTTCTTC.

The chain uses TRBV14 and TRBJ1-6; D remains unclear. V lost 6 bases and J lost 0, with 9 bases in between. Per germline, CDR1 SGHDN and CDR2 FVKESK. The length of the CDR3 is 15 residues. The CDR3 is CASSSLSSYNSPLHF. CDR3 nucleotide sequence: TGTGCCAGCAGTTCATTGAGCTCCTATAATTCACCCCTCCACTTT.

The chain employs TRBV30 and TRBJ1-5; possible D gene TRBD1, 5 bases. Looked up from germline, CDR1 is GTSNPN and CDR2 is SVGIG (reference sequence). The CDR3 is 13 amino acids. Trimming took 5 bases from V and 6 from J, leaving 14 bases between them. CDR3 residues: CAWWQGGPQPQHF. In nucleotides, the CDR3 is TGTGCCTGGTGGCAGGGCGGACCTCAGCCCCAGCATTTT.

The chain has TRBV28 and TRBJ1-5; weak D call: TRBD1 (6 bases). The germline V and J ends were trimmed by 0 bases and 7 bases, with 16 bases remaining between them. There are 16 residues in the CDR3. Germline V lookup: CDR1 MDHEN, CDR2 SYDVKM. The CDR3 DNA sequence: TGTGCCAGCAGTTTATGGGCCAGGGGTTTGAGACAGCCCCAGCATTTT. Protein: CASSLWARGLRQPQHF.

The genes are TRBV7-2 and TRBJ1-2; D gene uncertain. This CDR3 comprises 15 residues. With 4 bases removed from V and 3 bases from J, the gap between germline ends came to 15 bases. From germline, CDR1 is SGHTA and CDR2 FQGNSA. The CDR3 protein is CASSSGSISYYGYTF. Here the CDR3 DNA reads TGTGCCAGCAGCTCCGGGTCCATCTCCTACTATGGCTACACCTTC.

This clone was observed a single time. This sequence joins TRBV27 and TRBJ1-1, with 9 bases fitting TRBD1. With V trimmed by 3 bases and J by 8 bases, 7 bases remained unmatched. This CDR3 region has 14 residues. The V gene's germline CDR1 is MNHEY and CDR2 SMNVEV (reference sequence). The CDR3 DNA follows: TGTGCCAGCAGTTTGACAGGGGGGATTACGGAAGCTTTCTTT. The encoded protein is CASSLTGGITEAFF.

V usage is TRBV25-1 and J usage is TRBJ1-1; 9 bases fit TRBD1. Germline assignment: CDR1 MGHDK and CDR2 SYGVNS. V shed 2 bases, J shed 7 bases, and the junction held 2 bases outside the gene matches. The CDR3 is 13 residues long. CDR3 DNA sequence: TGTGCCAGCAGTGAACCGGGACAGGGTGAAGCTTTCTTT. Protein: CASSEPGQGEAFF.

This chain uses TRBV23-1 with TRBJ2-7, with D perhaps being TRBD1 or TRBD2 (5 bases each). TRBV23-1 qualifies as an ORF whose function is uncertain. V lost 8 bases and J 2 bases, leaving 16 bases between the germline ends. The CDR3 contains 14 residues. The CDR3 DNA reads TGCGCCAGCTGCCCCCGGGACGTTGCCTACGAGCAGTACTTC. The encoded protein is CASCPRDVAYEQYF.

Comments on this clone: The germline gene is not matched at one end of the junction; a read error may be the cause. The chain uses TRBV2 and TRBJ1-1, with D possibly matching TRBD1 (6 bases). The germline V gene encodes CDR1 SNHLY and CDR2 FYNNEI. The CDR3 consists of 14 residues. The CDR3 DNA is TGTGCCAGCAGGGAAGGACAGCTGAACACTGAAGCTTTCTTT. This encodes CASREGQLNTEAFF.

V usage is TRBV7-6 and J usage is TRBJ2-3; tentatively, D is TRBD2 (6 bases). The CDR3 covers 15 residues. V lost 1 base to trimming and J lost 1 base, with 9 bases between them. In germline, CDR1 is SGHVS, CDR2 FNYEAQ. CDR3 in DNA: TGTGCCAGCAGCTTAGACGGGAGTGGCACAGATACGCAGTATTTT. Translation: CASSLDGSGTDTQYF. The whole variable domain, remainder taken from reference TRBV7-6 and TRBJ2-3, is GAGVSQSPRYKVTKRGQDVALRCDPISGHVSLYWYRQALGQGPEFLTYFNYEAQQDKSGLPNDRFSAERPEGSISTLTIQRTEQRDSAMYRCASSLDGSGTDTQYFGPGTRLTVL.

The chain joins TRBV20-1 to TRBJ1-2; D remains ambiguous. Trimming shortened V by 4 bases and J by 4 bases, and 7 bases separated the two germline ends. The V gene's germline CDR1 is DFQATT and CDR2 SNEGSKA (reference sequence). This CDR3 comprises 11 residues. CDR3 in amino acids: CSATGLYGYTF. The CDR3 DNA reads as TGCAGTGCTACAGGTCTCTATGGCTACACCTTC.

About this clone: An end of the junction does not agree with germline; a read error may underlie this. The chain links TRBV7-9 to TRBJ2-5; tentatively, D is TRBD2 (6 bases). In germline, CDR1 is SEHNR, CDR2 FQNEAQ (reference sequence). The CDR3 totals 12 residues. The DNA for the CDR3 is TGTGCCAGCAGCCCGGGGATGCGGGACCTGCACTTC. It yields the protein CASSPGMRDLHF.

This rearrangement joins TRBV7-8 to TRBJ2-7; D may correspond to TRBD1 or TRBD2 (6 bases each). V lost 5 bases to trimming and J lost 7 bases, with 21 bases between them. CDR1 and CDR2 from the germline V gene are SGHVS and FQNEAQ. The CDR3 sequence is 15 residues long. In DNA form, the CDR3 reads TGTGCCAGCAGCCCGTGGGGGGTAGGGGGAGATGAGCAGTACTTC. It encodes CASSPWGVGGDEQYF.

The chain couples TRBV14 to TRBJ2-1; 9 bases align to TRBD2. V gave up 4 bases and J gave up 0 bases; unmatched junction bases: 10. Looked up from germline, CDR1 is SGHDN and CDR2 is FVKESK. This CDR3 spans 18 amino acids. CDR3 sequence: CASSPQTLAGASYNEQFF. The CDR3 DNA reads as TGTGCCAGCAGCCCGCAAACCTTAGCGGGAGCCTCCTACAATGAGCAGTTCTTC.

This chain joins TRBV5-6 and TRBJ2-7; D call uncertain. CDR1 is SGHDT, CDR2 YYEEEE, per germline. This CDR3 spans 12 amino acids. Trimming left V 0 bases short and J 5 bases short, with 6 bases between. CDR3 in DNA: TGTGCCAGCAGCTTGGGGGTGCACGAGCAGTACTTC. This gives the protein CASSLGVHEQYF. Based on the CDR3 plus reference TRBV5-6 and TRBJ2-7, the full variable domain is DAGVTQSPTHLIKTRGQQVTLRCSPKSGHDTVSWYQQALGQGPQFIFQYYEEEERQRGNFPDRFSGHQFPNYSSELNVNALLLGDSALYLCASSLGVHEQYFGPGTRLTVT.

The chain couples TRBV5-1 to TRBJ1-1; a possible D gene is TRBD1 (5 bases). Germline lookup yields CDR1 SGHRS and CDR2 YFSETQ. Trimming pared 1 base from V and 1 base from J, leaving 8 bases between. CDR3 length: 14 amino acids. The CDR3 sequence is CASSLSGGNTEAFF. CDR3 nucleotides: TGCGCCAGCAGCTTGTCGGGGGGGAACACTGAAGCTTTCTTT.

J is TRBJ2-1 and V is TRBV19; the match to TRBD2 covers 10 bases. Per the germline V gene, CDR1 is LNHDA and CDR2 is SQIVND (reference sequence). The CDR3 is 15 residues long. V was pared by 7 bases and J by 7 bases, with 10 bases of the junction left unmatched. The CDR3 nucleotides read TGTGCCAGTACCTCAAGCGGGAGGGCCCGGAATGAGCAGTTCTTC. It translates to CASTSSGRARNEQFF.

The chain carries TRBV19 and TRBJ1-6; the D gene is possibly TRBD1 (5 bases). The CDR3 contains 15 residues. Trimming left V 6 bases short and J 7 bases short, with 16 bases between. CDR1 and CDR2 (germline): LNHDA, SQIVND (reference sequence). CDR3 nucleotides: TGTGCCAGTAGGAATCCCGCGGGGGAGAATTCACCCCTCCACTTT. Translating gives CASRNPAGENSPLHF.

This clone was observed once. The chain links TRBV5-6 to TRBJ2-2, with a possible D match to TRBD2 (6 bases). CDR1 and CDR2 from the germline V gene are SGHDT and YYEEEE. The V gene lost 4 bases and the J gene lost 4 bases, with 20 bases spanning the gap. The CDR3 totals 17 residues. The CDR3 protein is CASSPRMRLVGTGELFF. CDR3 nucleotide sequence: TGTGCCAGCAGCCCTCGTATGAGACTAGTTGGCACCGGGGAGCTGTTTTTT.

CDR3 amino acids: CAWAGLAGYNEQFF. For the CDR3, the DNA is TGTGCCTGGGCCGGACTAGCGGGGTACAATGAGCAGTTCTTC. The chain has TRBV30 and TRBJ2-1; 12 bases fit TRBD2. The junction had 3 bases not matched to a gene; V was cut back by 5 bases and J by 4 bases. The CDR3 runs to 14 residues. Germline loops: CDR1 GTSNPN, CDR2 SVGIG (reference sequence).

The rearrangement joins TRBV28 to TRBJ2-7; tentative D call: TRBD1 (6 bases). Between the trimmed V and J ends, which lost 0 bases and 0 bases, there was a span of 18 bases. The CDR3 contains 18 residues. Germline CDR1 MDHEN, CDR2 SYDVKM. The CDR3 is CASSLWAGSGESSYEQYF. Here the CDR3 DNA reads TGTGCCAGCAGTTTATGGGCCGGGTCAGGGGAGAGCTCCTACGAGCAGTACTTC. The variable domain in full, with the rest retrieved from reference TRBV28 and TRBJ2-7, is DVKVTQSSRYLVKRTGEKVFLECVQDMDHENMFWYRQDPGLGLRLIYFSYDVKMKEKGDIPEGYSVSREKKERFSLILESASTNQTSMYLCASSLWAGSGESSYEQYFGPGTRLTVT.

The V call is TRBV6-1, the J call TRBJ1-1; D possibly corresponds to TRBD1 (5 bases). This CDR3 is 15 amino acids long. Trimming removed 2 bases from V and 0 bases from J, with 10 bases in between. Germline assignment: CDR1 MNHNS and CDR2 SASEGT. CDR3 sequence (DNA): TGTGCCAGCAGTGAATGGAACAGGATGAACACTGAAGCTTTCTTT. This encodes CASSEWNRMNTEAFF.